This passage covers 24 T cell receptor beta chains from one sample sequenced in a study of CD8+ T cells in alopecia areata. RNA was isolated and reverse transcribed to cDNA, the sequencing template. The protocol was immunoSEQ multiplex PCR, while the TCRdb copy is restricted to in-frame clones and leaves out a portion. The sample consists of approximately 280,000 clones, roughly 60% of them appearing once. The treatment denotes: oral pan-JAK inhibitor, 5-10 mg twice daily. The material was CD4+ T cells sorted from blood, obtained at week 24, from a patient treated with tofacitinib. Receptors were obtained from a human donor with alopecia areata.

This clone was observed a few times. V gene TRBV29-1 combines with J gene TRBJ1-5, with a tentative D call TRBD1 (6 bases). The V end lost 7 bases, the J end lost 2 bases, and 12 bases lay between the germline ends. The germline gives CDR1 SQVTM, CDR2 ANQGSEA. This CDR3 has 13 amino acids. Here the CDR3 reads CSAVSGGNQPQHF. The CDR3 bases are TGCAGCGCAGTGTCAGGGGGCAATCAGCCCCAGCATTTT. Variable domain in full (rest from reference TRBV29-1 and TRBJ1-5): SAVISQKPSRDICQRGTSLTIQCQVDSQVTMMFWYRQQPGQSLTLIATANQGSEATYESGFVIDKFPISRPNLTFSTLTVSNMSPEDSSIYLCSAVSGGNQPQHFGDGTRLSIL.

V usage is TRBV30 and J usage is TRBJ1-2, with D perhaps TRBD1 (6 bases). V was trimmed by 2 bases and J by 4 bases, leaving 11 bases between them. Germline values: CDR1 GTSNPN, CDR2 SVGIG (reference sequence). This CDR3 has 13 residues. Written as DNA, the CDR3 is TGTGCCTGGAGTCAACTACAGGGCTATGGCTACACCTTC. This codes for CAWSQLQGYGYTF.

The sample holds a few counts of this clone. This chain uses TRBV11-2 with TRBJ2-3; D call uncertain. CDR3 length equals 13 residues. Trimming removed 0 bases at V and 5 bases at J, with 6 bases between. Germline-derived CDR1 and CDR2 are SGHAT and FQNNGV. The CDR3: CASSLDMGDTQYF. DNA of the CDR3: TGTGCCAGCAGCTTAGATATGGGAGATACGCAGTATTTT. The complete variable domain, with remaining parts taken from reference TRBV11-2 and TRBJ2-3, reads EAGVAQSPRYKIIEKRQSVAFWCNPISGHATLYWYQQILGQGPKLLIQFQNNGVVDDSQLPKDRFSAERLKGVDSTLKIQPAKLEDSAVYLCASSLDMGDTQYFGPGTRLTVL.

The V gene is TRBV5-1, the J gene TRBJ2-7, with 8 bases identical to TRBD1. This CDR3 is 15 amino acids long. V gave up 0 bases and J gave up 3 bases; unmatched junction bases: 5. CDR1 and CDR2 from the germline V gene are SGHRS and YFSETQ. CDR3 in amino acids: CASSLGDRTIYEQYF. DNA of the CDR3: TGCGCCAGCAGCTTGGGGGACAGGACTATCTACGAGCAGTACTTC.

The rearrangement links TRBV5-4 to TRBJ1-1; D gene unclear. Between the trimmed V and J ends, which lost 0 bases and 5 bases, there was a span of 17 bases. The CDR3 runs 16 residues. Germline V lookup: CDR1 SGHNT, CDR2 YYREEE (reference sequence). This CDR3 reads CASSLGSLAGGTEAFF. Here the CDR3 DNA reads TGTGCCAGCAGCTTGGGATCCCTGGCGGGAGGGACTGAAGCTTTCTTT.

This clone is a singleton in its sample. This chain links TRBV29-1 with TRBJ1-2; 8 bases map to TRBD1. The V gene end was trimmed by 4 bases and the J gene end by 8 bases; junction bases not matched to a gene: 6. This CDR3 is 12 amino acids long. Germline loops: CDR1 SQVTM, CDR2 ANQGSEA. The CDR3 sequence is CSVGDRGEGYTF. In DNA form, the CDR3 reads TGCAGCGTTGGAGACAGGGGCGAGGGCTACACCTTC.

The chain links TRBV2 to TRBJ1-4; no definite D call. This CDR3 spans 12 amino acids. Germline-derived CDR1 and CDR2 are SNHLY and FYNNEI. The germline V and J ends were trimmed by 2 bases and 8 bases, with 6 bases remaining between them. The CDR3 DNA sequence: TGTGCCAGCAGTGAACAGTACGAAAAACTGTTTTTT. It specifies CASSEQYEKLFF.

The chain is built from TRBV2 and TRBJ1-6, with D maybe TRBD1 (6 bases). From germline, CDR1 is SNHLY and CDR2 FYNNEI. The germline V and J ends were trimmed by 11 bases and 7 bases, with 15 bases remaining between them. The CDR3 runs to 13 residues. The CDR3 bases are TGTGCCGGCACAGGGTCTCGCAATTCACCCCTCCACTTT. Translating it yields CAGTGSRNSPLHF.

This chain joins TRBV19 and TRBJ1-5, with D hard to call. The CDR3 covers 14 residues. Germline lookup yields CDR1 LNHDA and CDR2 SQIVND (reference sequence). Deletions cut 1 base from V and 4 bases from J, with 8 bases between. The CDR3 region has the DNA TGTGCCAGTAGTATAGTTCAGGCGAATCAGCCCCAGCATTTT. This translates into CASSIVQANQPQHF.

This clone has only one observation. The chain has TRBV5-1 and TRBJ2-5; the D call may be TRBD1 or TRBD2 (6 bases each). V lost 2 bases, J lost 4 bases, and 9 bases lay in between. The CDR3 runs 13 residues. Per germline, CDR1 SGHRS and CDR2 YFSETQ. CDR3 nucleotides: TGCGCCAGCAGCTTAGGGGGGCGAGAGACCCAGTACTTC. This codes for CASSLGGRETQYF.

This chain links TRBV4-1 with TRBJ1-6, with 9 bases identical to TRBD1. Germline V gene sequence: CDR1 MGHRA, CDR2 YSYEKL. The ends lost 0 bases at V and 2 bases at J; junction bases unmatched: 8. The CDR3 sequence is 19 residues long. CDR3 protein: CASSQDFGQGMAYNSPLHF. The DNA of the CDR3 is TGCGCCAGCAGCCAAGATTTCGGACAGGGGATGGCCTATAATTCACCCCTCCACTTT.

This sequence joins TRBV4-1 and TRBJ2-5; D gene unclear. Trimming removed 0 bases from V and 4 bases from J, with 6 bases in between. CDR1 and CDR2 (germline): MGHRA, YSYEKL. The CDR3 totals 13 residues. CDR3 coding DNA: TGCGCCAGCAGCCAAGATCTGAGAGAGACCCAGTACTTC. Protein product: CASSQDLRETQYF.

As regards this clone: This same CDR3 is encoded by further DNA sequences in the sample. The rearrangement links TRBV30 to TRBJ1-1; D is unresolved. The germline V and J ends were trimmed by 2 bases and 1 base, with 8 bases remaining between them. The CDR3 covers 13 residues. Germline V lookup: CDR1 GTSNPN, CDR2 SVGIG (reference sequence). CDR3 loop: CAWSTGGNTEAFF. In nucleotides, the CDR3 is TGTGCCTGGAGTACCGGTGGGAACACTGAAGCTTTCTTT.

The chain uses TRBV7-9 and TRBJ1-5, with D tentatively TRBD1 (6 bases). Trimming cost V 2 bases and J 7 bases, with 12 bases left between them. Germline V gene data show CDR1 as SEHNR and CDR2 as FQNEAQ (reference sequence). CDR3 length: 14 residues. The CDR3 nucleotides read TGTGCCAGCAGCTTAACAGGGAGGGGCCAGCCCCAGCATTTT. Amino acids: CASSLTGRGQPQHF.

The chain is built from TRBV21-1 and TRBJ1-5; the table's TRBD1 call for D was not verified on the DNA. TRBV21-1 is designated a pseudogene. CDR3 length: 15 amino acids. The CDR3 protein is CAEKWGTGPNKPQHF. CDR3 nucleotide sequence: TGTGCAGAAAAATGGGGGACAGGACCGAACAAGCCCCAGCATTTT.

This clone was counted between two and nine times. This chain connects TRBV1 to TRBJ1-5. TRBV1 is a documented pseudogene. CDR3 length equals 13 residues. DNA of the CDR3: TGCACCAGCAGCCTCCGATGCAATCAGCCCCAGCATTTT. Translation gives CTSSLRCNQPQHF.

The chain uses TRBV2 and TRBJ2-7; no firm D call. The V gene's germline CDR1 is SNHLY and CDR2 FYNNEI. The CDR3 length is 13 residues. The ends were cut back, 4 bases at V and 6 bases at J, with 13 bases in the middle. CDR3 sequence (DNA): TGTGCCAGCAGTGGGCCAACCTCGGGCGAGCAGTACTTC. Its translation is CASSGPTSGEQYF.

In its sample, this clone was seen a few times. This chain uses TRBV2 with TRBJ2-7; D might be TRBD1 (6 bases). Germline CDR1 SNHLY, CDR2 FYNNEI. V dropped 5 bases and J dropped 6 bases, with 14 bases sitting between them. This CDR3 is built from 13 residues. CDR3: CASSFTGIAEQYF. CDR3 sequence (DNA): TGTGCCAGCAGTTTTACAGGGATCGCCGAGCAGTACTTC.

Ten or more counts support this clone. The rearrangement links TRBV14 to TRBJ2-5, with a possible D match to TRBD2 (5 bases). Germline CDR1 reads SGHDN; CDR2 reads FVKESK. Trimming removed 5 bases from V and 5 bases from J, with 12 bases in between. The CDR3 runs to 13 residues. The CDR3 DNA reads as TGTGCCAGCAGCTCGAGCGGCGTGGAGACCCAGTACTTC. It codes for CASSSSGVETQYF. Drawing the rest from reference TRBV14 and TRBJ2-5, the complete variable domain is EAGVTQFPSHSVIEKGQTVTLRCDPISGHDNLYWYRRVMGKEIKFLLHFVKESKQDESGMPNNRFLAERTGGTYSTLKVQPAELEDSGVYFCASSSSGVETQYFGPGTRLLVL.

The gene calls are TRBV7-9 and TRBJ2-4; D could derive from TRBD1 or TRBD2 (5 bases each). The CDR3 length is 15 residues. V dropped 1 base and J dropped 6 bases, with 13 bases sitting between them. CDR1 SEHNR and CDR2 FQNEAQ come from the germline V gene (reference sequence). The CDR3 bases are TGTGCCAGCAGCTTAGAATCTGCAGGGAGAAACATTCAGTACTTC. As protein: CASSLESAGRNIQYF.

The chain couples TRBV29-1 to TRBJ2-6, with D unclear. V was pared by 3 bases and J by 0 bases, with 6 bases between. The CDR3 is 14 amino acids. Germline V gene data show CDR1 as SQVTM and CDR2 as ANQGSEA. The CDR3 region is CSVDDGSGANVLTF. The CDR3 DNA sequence: TGCAGCGTTGATGACGGCTCTGGGGCCAACGTCCTGACTTTC. The complete variable domain, with remaining parts taken from reference TRBV29-1 and TRBJ2-6, reads SAVISQKPSRDICQRGTSLTIQCQVDSQVTMMFWYRQQPGQSLTLIATANQGSEATYESGFVIDKFPISRPNLTFSTLTVSNMSPEDSSIYLCSVDDGSGANVLTFGAGSRLTVL.

The gene calls are TRBV28 and TRBJ2-7; TRBD2 might be the D (6 bases). Trimming removed 4 bases at V and 0 bases at J, with 22 bases between. Germline loops: CDR1 MDHEN, CDR2 SYDVKM. The CDR3 covers 18 residues. CDR3 DNA sequence: TGTGCCAGCAGTTCAACCCGTGGCGGGACTTTGGTCTCCTACGAGCAGTACTTC. It yields the protein CASSSTRGGTLVSYEQYF.

The V call is TRBV5-1, the J call TRBJ2-3; 7 nucleotides agree with TRBD1. Per germline, CDR1 SGHRS and CDR2 YFSETQ. The CDR3 runs to 14 residues. V shed 4 bases and J 6 bases; nucleotides not matched to a gene: 8. The CDR3 sequence is CASSPGQIWDTQYF. The CDR3 nucleotides read TGCGCCAGCAGCCCGGGACAGATTTGGGATACGCAGTATTTT. The full variable domain, with the rest looked up from reference TRBV5-1 and TRBJ2-3, is KAGVTQTPRYLIKTRGQQVTLSCSPISGHRSVSWYQQTPGQGLQFLFEYFSETQRNKGNFPGRFSGRQFSNSRSEMNVSTLELGDSALYLCASSPGQIWDTQYFGPGTRLTVL.

This clone has more than one count but fewer than ten. The gene calls are TRBV5-4 and TRBJ2-2; D perhaps matches TRBD2 (6 bases). Germline V CDR1 and CDR2: SGHNT, YYREEE (reference sequence). The ends were cut back, 2 bases at V and 3 bases at J, with 11 bases in the middle. The CDR3 is 15 amino acids. In DNA, the CDR3 is TGTGCCAGCAGCTTAAGGATAGCGGACACCGGGGAGCTGTTTTTT. It specifies CASSLRIADTGELFF. Drawing the rest from reference TRBV5-4 and TRBJ2-2, the complete variable domain is ETGVTQSPTHLIKTRGQQVTLRCSSQSGHNTVSWYQQALGQGPQFIFQYYREEENGRGNFPPRFSGLQFPNYSSELNVNALELDDSALYLCASSLRIADTGELFFGEGSRLTVL.